This TCR beta chain is drawn from a study of cytotoxic CD8 clonotypes in ibrutinib-treated CLL. Clones were sequenced by immunoSEQ multiplex PCR, and TCRdb holds only the in-frame ones, with some missing. The data contain 330,000 or so clones, around 66% of them singletons. The CDR3 spans 19 residues. Trimming at V came to 1 base and at J to 0 bases, leaving 11 bases not matched to a gene. The V gene's germline CDR1 is SGHNT and CDR2 YENEEA. The J gene is TRBJ2-2, the V gene TRBV11-3; 7 bases align to TRBD1. This sequence was found in a human donor with chronic lymphocytic leukemia. Specimen: PBMCs, collected after 36 months of ibrutinib treatment. This chain's CDR3 is CASSLGLMVGTANTGELFF. CDR3 bases: TGTGCCAGCAGCTTAGGATTAATGGTCGGGACAGCGAACACCGGGGAGCTGTTTTTT.